Shown below are 2 T cell receptor beta chains from a single sample sequenced in a study of siplizumab effects on memory and regulatory T cells (dated by TCRdb to about 2019). Receptor libraries were prepared by the immunoSEQ multiplex PCR assay. What TCRdb holds here is the immuneACCESS table cut down to in-frame rearrangements. Part of the clones is not present; checked against another copy, under half of the missing clones reflect an unresolved V gene, and the others are unexplained. A total of 100,000 or so clones appear in this sample, approximately 92% of them only once. 2.5% to 3% of the sample is in the top ten clones. Sequences were obtained from CD4+ T cells sorted from blood. These receptors were taken from a human donor in good health. Some clones in this sample may be carry-over from other donors' samples.

This chain links TRBV7-6 with TRBJ2-7; 7 bases align to TRBD1. Germline V gene lookup returns CDR1 SGHVS and CDR2 FNYEAQ. This CDR3 has 15 residues. J was trimmed by 0 bases and V by 5 bases; bases with no gene match: 7. The CDR3 spells CASSLNRGPSYEQYF. Written as DNA, the CDR3 is TGTGCCAGCAGCCTTAACAGGGGCCCCTCCTACGAGCAGTACTTC.

The rearrangement joins TRBV2 to TRBJ2-1, with no clear D. V was cut by 6 bases and J by 6 bases, with 9 bases left in between. CDR1 is SNHLY, CDR2 FYNNEI, per germline. The CDR3 spans 12 residues. The CDR3 DNA follows: TGTGCCAGCAGGTATATTTCCAATGAGCAGTTCTTC. This gives the protein CASRYISNEQFF.